Sequencing of this T cell receptor (beta chain) was carried out in a study of CD8+ T cells in alopecia areata (dated by TCRdb to between 2018 and 2020). Notes on the research overall: Skin from C3H/HeJ donors aged 6-12 months with spontaneous alopecia was grafted onto female C3H/HeJ recipients aged 7-10 weeks. High-throughput TCRbeta sequencing was used to examine T cell clonal expansion in alopecia areata in both the C3H/HeJ mouse model and human patients. Scalp tissue and sorted CD4+ and CD8+ peripheral blood T cells from patchy and totalis/universalis alopecia areata patients and from healthy controls were covered by human TCRbeta sequencing. Scalp clonality was compared among normal scalp (n=4), patchy alopecia areata scalp (n=8), and alopecia totalis/universalis scalp (n=8). RNA was obtained with the PAXgene miRNA kit for fixed scalp, the miRNeasy kit for PBMCs, and the RNeasy kit for mouse skin. TCRbeta CDR3 regions were amplified by immunoSEQ multiplex PCR with 35 Vbeta forward and 13 Jbeta reverse primers. What the research found in general, with its limitations: Lesional scalp, especially in alopecia totalis/universalis, showed higher clonality and more expanded CD8+ clones than normal scalp, suggesting antigenic drive. Scalp TCR repertoire analysis is complicated because resident alphabeta T cells in normal human skin are also sequenced, whereas mouse skin is dominated by gammadelta T cells. Compared with mice, TCR sequences shared between patients were less clear, possibly partly because of HLA diversity across the patient population.

Reading from cysteine to phenylalanine, the CDR3 counts 13 amino acids. Of the CDR3's DNA, 27 bases were read; they are in frame from base 1. The germline V gene yields NNHDY for CDR1 and SYVADS for CDR2. This clone was recorded a few times. The target of this receptor is not known. Being a mouse receptor, it is described with mouse gene labels and germline sequences. The DNA ends 4 residues before the CDR3 does, and the rest of the CDR3 is filled in from the germline J gene. Pooled mouse cutaneous lymph node cells were stained for CD4, CD8alpha, NKG2D, NKG2ACE and other markers, then sorted on a BD Influx. The method behind the library was the immunoSEQ multiplex PCR assay. For TCR sequencing, RNA was extracted from every sample and reverse transcribed into cDNA to serve as template. First-strand cDNA was synthesized with SuperScript III using a 2:1 mix of oligo-dT and random hexamers. Amplification bias was assessed with a synthetic immune receptor repertoire, and residual bias was removed computationally. Sequencing of the libraries was done on Illumina HiSeq using 60 bp reads that spanned the CDR3 and were read from J toward V. The original pipeline was this. Raw reads were preprocessed to remove errors, and CDR3 was defined by IMGT conventions from the conserved cysteine to phenylalanine. Clonality was computed by normalizing Shannon entropy by log2 of the number of productive unique TCRs and subtracting the result from 1. Whether scalp clones were CD4 or CD8 was inferred by matching scalp TCRbeta sequences against CD4 and CD8 repertoires sorted from blood. The clones in this table, taken by TCRdb from immuneACCESS, are in-frame only. Not every clone is retained; where verified, under half of the shortfall comes from an unresolved V gene, and the cause of the rest is unknown. V, J and clone size derive from that table, while D and trimming were established from the DNA sequence. Across this sample, about 270,000 clones were tabulated and none appeared just once. The top ten hold 0.9% to 1.5% of the sample.

The chain joins TRBV13-3 to TRBJ2-7; the best D guess is TRBD2, with 6 bases matching. The sequence was obtained from a C3H/HeJ mouse with alopecia areata. The MHC haplotype of this strain is H2-k. Sequenced sample: CD4+ T cells sorted from a lymph node. The sequenced CDR3 bases are TGTGCCAGCAGTGATCCTGGGGTGTAT. Its coded protein is CASSDPGVY. The whole CDR3 protein reads CASSDPGVYEQYF.